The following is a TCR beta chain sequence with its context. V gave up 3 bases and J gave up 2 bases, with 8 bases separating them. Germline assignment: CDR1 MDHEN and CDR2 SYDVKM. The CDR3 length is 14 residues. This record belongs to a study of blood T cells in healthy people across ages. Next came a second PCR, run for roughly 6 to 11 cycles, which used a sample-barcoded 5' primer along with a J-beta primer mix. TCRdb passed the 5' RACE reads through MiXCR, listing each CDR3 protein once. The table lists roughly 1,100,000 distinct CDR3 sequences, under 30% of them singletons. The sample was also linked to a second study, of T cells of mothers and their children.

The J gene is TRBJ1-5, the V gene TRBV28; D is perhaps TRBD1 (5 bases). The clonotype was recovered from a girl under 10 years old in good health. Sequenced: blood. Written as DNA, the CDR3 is TGTGCCAGCAGTTTGACAGAGGGCAATCAGCCCCAGCATTTT. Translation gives CASSLTEGNQPQHF.